The T cell receptor beta chain described here comes from a study of blood T cell repertoires in COVID-19. The repertoire was sequenced with immunoSEQ multiplex PCR; TCRdb's copy has only in-frame clones and lacks some. This sample carries approximately 170,000 clones, about 86% of them seen once, and the ten largest clones take over 3.5%. This receptor was identified in a man between 18 and 29 years old with active or convalescent COVID-19. The material sequenced was peripheral blood.

The CDR3 DNA follows: TGTGCCAGCAGCCCATGGTTGGGACAGCTAGCTGATACGCAGTATTTT. This gives the protein CASSPWLGQLADTQYF. J is TRBJ2-3 and V is TRBV11-2, with 7 bases identical to TRBD1. Germline CDR1 SGHAT, CDR2 FQNNGV. The V segment lost 5 bases and the J segment 6 bases; nucleotides outside the gene matches: 14. This CDR3 has 16 amino acids.